This entry lists 26 T cell receptor beta chains sequenced from one sample in a study of CD8+CD57+ T cells in acquired aplastic anemia. For CDR3 and TCR beta VDJ profiling, genomic DNA was the template used. TCRdb re-analysed the reads in MiXCR, keeping a single row per CDR3 protein. The sample lists roughly 130,000 distinct CDR3 sequences; 48% were seen once. The sequencing input was sorted CD4+, CD8+, or CD8+CD57+ T cells (not recorded which) from PBMCs. These receptors came from a human donor in good health, serving as a control.

The sample holds many counts of this clonotype. This chain uses TRBV19 with TRBJ2-1; D uncertain. Germline V gene sequence: CDR1 LNHDA, CDR2 SQIVND (reference sequence). V lost 4 bases and J lost 2, with 12 bases in between. The CDR3 totals 15 residues. CDR3 sequence: CASSSRTSPYNEQFF. DNA for the CDR3: TGTGCCAGTAGTAGTAGAACCTCGCCCTACAATGAGCAGTTCTTC.

This clonotype was counted only a few times. The chain recombines TRBV12-3 or TRBV12-4 with TRBJ2-2; 7 bases fit TRBD1. The CDR3 is 16 residues long. Trimming took 5 bases from V and 4 from J; bases not matched to a gene: 10. CDR3 sequence reads: CASSDTGVGPTGELFF. CDR3 DNA: TGTGCCAGCAGTGATACAGGGGTGGGACCCACCGGGGAGCTGTTTTTT.

This chain connects TRBV15 to TRBJ2-7; 8 positions match TRBD1. J gave up 3 bases and V 1 base, and 8 bases lay outside the gene matches. The CDR3 runs to 16 residues. The germline gives CDR1 LNHNV, CDR2 YYDKDF (reference sequence). CDR3 in DNA: TGTGCCACCAGCAGAGGATTCGGGACAGGACTCTACGAGCAGTACGTC. Its translation is CATSRGFGTGLYEQYV.

The chain links TRBV29-1 to TRBJ1-2; no clear D. Germline V gene sequence: CDR1 SQVTM, CDR2 ANQGSEA. Deletions cut 4 bases from V and 5 bases from J, with 11 bases between. The CDR3 is 12 residues long. The CDR3 bases are TGCAGCGTTGGGTTCTCAGAATATGGCTACACCTTC. It translates to CSVGFSEYGYTF.

The sample holds many counts of this clonotype. The rearrangement uses TRBV6-2 or TRBV6-3 and TRBJ1-1, with a tentative D call TRBD1 (5 bases). Trimming pared 7 bases from V and 4 bases from J, leaving 10 bases between. CDR3 size: 12 residues. CDR1 is MNHEY, CDR2 SVGEGT, per germline. CDR3 sequence reads: CASNHGGTEAFF. The CDR3, as DNA: TGTGCCAGCAACCACGGGGGCACTGAAGCTTTCTTT.

In its sample, this clonotype was seen many times. V usage is TRBV27 and J usage is TRBJ2-5; D is unclear. Per germline, CDR1 MNHEY and CDR2 SMNVEV (reference sequence). V lost 6 bases and J lost 5, with 13 bases in between. This CDR3 region has 13 residues. CDR3 loop: CASRPLNRETQYF. The CDR3 nucleotides are TGTGCCAGCAGGCCACTAAACCGGGAGACCCAGTACTTC.

For this clonotype: A much larger clonotype is one base distant, so this may be a read error. The rearrangement uses TRBV5-6 and TRBJ2-6; perhaps D is TRBD1 or TRBD2 (6 bases each). The CDR3 length is 18 residues. Per the germline V gene, CDR1 is SGHDT and CDR2 is YYEEEE. The CDR3 loop is CANSLEGVGRSGANVLTF. The DNA for the CDR3 is TGTGCCAACAGCTTGGAGGGGGTGGGCCGCTCTGGGGCCAACGTCCTGACTTTC.

This clonotype appeared a few times. J is TRBJ2-7 and V is TRBV15; D is possibly TRBD1 (6 bases). CDR1 and CDR2 (germline): LNHNV, YYDKDF (reference sequence). V was trimmed by 4 bases and J by 3 bases, leaving 19 bases between them. The CDR3 covers 16 residues. The CDR3 DNA is TGTGCCACCAGCACTCGGTCAGTGGTCAGGGGCTACGAGCAGTACTTC. It encodes CATSTRSVVRGYEQYF.

This clonotype was detected a few times. This chain connects TRBV14 to TRBJ2-7; D is possibly TRBD1 or TRBD2 (5 bases each). Per germline, CDR1 SGHDN and CDR2 FVKESK. The CDR3 loop spans 18 amino acids. Between the trimmed V and J ends, which lost 2 bases and 3 bases, there was a span of 23 bases. The CDR3 loop is CASSQQSGPSAPRYEQYF. CDR3 DNA: TGTGCCAGCAGCCAACAGTCGGGACCCTCCGCACCTCGCTACGAGCAGTACTTC.

At least ten counts were recorded for this clonotype. The V and J genes are TRBV7-3 and TRBJ2-5; the match to TRBD2 covers 8 bases. Germline V lookup: CDR1 SGHTA, CDR2 FQGTGA. The CDR3 covers 15 residues. The ends lost 2 bases at V and 1 base at J; junction bases unmatched: 3. CDR3 nucleotide sequence: TGTGCCAGCAGCTTAGTGGCGGGGGGCCAAGAGACCCAGTACTTC. This sequence encodes CASSLVAGGQETQYF.

The V call is TRBV19, the J call TRBJ1-5; D might be TRBD1 (5 bases). The germline V and J ends were trimmed by 6 bases and 16 bases, with 19 bases remaining between them. This CDR3 is built from 12 residues. CDR1 and CDR2 (germline): LNHDA, SQIVND (reference sequence). The CDR3 nucleotides read TGTGCCAGTAGCCAAACGGGGGGGGTCCATCATTTT. This translates into CASSQTGGVHHF.

Worth noting for this clonotype: At one boundary the junction diverges from the germline segment, which might be a read error. This chain connects TRBV2 to TRBJ2-2; unclear D gene. The CDR3 is 11 amino acids. Germline CDR1 SNHLY, CDR2 FYNNEI. The CDR3 DNA reads TGTGCCAGCAGTTACCCCGGAGAGCTGTTTTTT. Translated, it gives CASSYPGELFF.

This clonotype showed up just a few times. Given a much more abundant clone one base away, this may be a read error. The rearrangement joins TRBV4-3 to TRBJ1-4; no reliable D call. This CDR3 contains 14 residues. Germline CDR1 is LGHNA and CDR2 is YSLEER. CDR3 loop: CAISQAATNEKLFF. As DNA, the CDR3 is TGCGCCATCAGCCAAGCCGCAACTAATGAAAAACTGTTTTTT.

This clonotype was recorded at least ten times. The gene calls are TRBV6-2 or TRBV6-3 and TRBJ2-1; D not certain. Germline-derived CDR1 and CDR2 are MNHEY and SVGEGT. V was clipped by 4 bases and J by 11 bases, with 12 bases between them. The CDR3 is 12 amino acids. This chain's CDR3 is CASSLQLAKQFF. The CDR3 DNA reads as TGTGCCAGCAGTTTACAGCTCGCGAAGCAGTTCTTC.

In regard to this clonotype: A read error may be the cause here, since a much bigger clone is one base away. This chain links TRBV12-3 or TRBV12-4 with TRBJ1-4, with 8 bases that match TRBD1. V lost 8 bases and J lost 0; bases outside the gene matches: 8. There are 16 residues in the CDR3. CDR3 protein: CASGHRGVATNEKLFF. In nucleotides, the CDR3 is TGTGCCAGCGGCCACAGGGGGGTTGCAACTAATGAAAAACTGTTTTTT.

J is TRBJ2-2 and V is TRBV7-2; D is possibly TRBD1 or TRBD2 (5 bases each). Trimming left V 11 bases short and J 6 bases short, with 13 bases between. Germline V CDR1 and CDR2: SGHTA, FQGNSA. This CDR3 contains 12 residues. The CDR3 protein is CAPRSGPGELFF. DNA for the CDR3: TGTGCCCCTCGGTCGGGGCCCGGGGAGCTGTTTTTT.

In this sample, this clonotype turned up many times. This chain connects TRBV7-9 to TRBJ2-3, with D perhaps TRBD1 (5 bases). This CDR3 comprises 14 residues. V dropped 3 bases and J dropped 2 bases, with 9 bases sitting between them. Per the germline V gene, CDR1 is SEHNR and CDR2 is FQNEAQ (reference sequence). This chain's CDR3 is CASSFPGFTDTQYF. CDR3 DNA: TGTGCCAGCAGCTTTCCAGGGTTCACAGATACGCAGTATTTT.

About this clonotype: Lacking the conserved final phenylalanine or tryptophan, this CDR3 likely reflects a read error. The CDR3 protein is CASSSLPNVNYGYTL. CDR3 nucleotide sequence: TGCGCCAGCAGTAGTTTGCCGAACGTCAACTATGGTTACACCCTC. This chain links TRBV5-1 with TRBJ1-2; the D is unclear. The CDR3 covers 15 residues. The germline gives CDR1 SGHRS, CDR2 YFSETQ.

This clonotype was seen repeatedly, ten times or more. The junction does not match germline at one end; this may be a read error. The chain uses TRBV4-2 and TRBJ2-7; 7 bases agree with TRBD1. There are 17 residues in the CDR3. The germline CDR1 and CDR2 sequences are LGHNA and YNFKEQ. CDR3 loop: CASSRGGGQGVSSEQYF. The CDR3 region has the DNA TGTGCCAGCAGTCGCGGAGGAGGTCAGGGGGTATCCTCCGAGCAGTACTTC.

The gene calls are TRBV2 and TRBJ1-4; a possible D gene is TRBD1 (6 bases). Trimming shortened V by 5 bases and J by 10 bases, and 17 bases separated the two germline ends. This CDR3 is built from 14 residues. From germline, CDR1 is SNHLY and CDR2 FYNNEI. DNA for the CDR3: TGTGCCAGCAGTTATAGCGGGGGCCGGGGAAAACTGTTTTTT. Amino acids: CASSYSGGRGKLFF.

The genes are TRBV7-6 and TRBJ2-5, with a weak D call TRBD2 (6 bases). V lost 5 bases, J lost 5 bases, and 9 bases lay in between. The CDR3 loop spans 12 amino acids. Germline CDR1 and CDR2: SGHVS and FNYEAQ. CDR3 sequence: CASSQAGETQYF. CDR3 nucleotides: TGTGCCAGCAGCCAGGCGGGGGAGACCCAGTACTTC.

This clonotype was counted many times. The chain recombines TRBV18 with TRBJ1-1, with D possibly TRBD1 on 5 matching bases. CDR1 is KGHSH and CDR2 is LQKENI in the germline V gene. Trimming stripped 6 bases from V and 4 bases from J, with 12 bases between. The CDR3 spans 13 residues. The CDR3, as DNA: TGTGCCAGCTCCACGGGGGTGGGCACTGAAGCTTTCTTT. Its protein product is CASSTGVGTEAFF.

This chain connects TRBV2 to TRBJ2-3, with 10 nucleotides matching TRBD2. V lost 6 bases and J lost 4; bases outside the gene matches: 4. Germline loops: CDR1 SNHLY, CDR2 FYNNEI. The CDR3 contains 14 residues. CDR3 residues: CASSLTSGADTQYF. The CDR3 nucleotides read TGTGCCAGCAGCTTAACTAGCGGGGCAGATACGCAGTATTTT. Full variable domain (outside the CDR3, taken from reference TRBV2 and TRBJ2-3): EPEVTQTPSHQVTQMGQEVILRCVPISNHLYFYWYRQILGQKVEFLVSFYNNEISEKSEIFDDQFSVERPDGSNFTLKIRSTKLEDSAMYFCASSLTSGADTQYFGPGTRLTVL.

This clonotype has a count of ten or more. The CDR3 sequence is CASSLRWVTDQGAGEAFF. For the CDR3, the DNA is TGCGCCAGCAGCTTACGGTGGGTTACGGATCAGGGGGCCGGTGAAGCTTTCTTT. The chain recombines TRBV5-1 with TRBJ1-1; 8 bases align to TRBD1. The germline V gene encodes CDR1 SGHRS and CDR2 YFSETQ. With V trimmed by 2 bases and J by 7 bases, 19 bases remained unmatched. The CDR3 length is 18 residues.

The chain joins TRBV7-2 to TRBJ1-6; no clear D gene. The germline gives CDR1 SGHTA, CDR2 FQGNSA. This CDR3 comprises 14 residues. Deletions cut 5 bases from V and 7 bases from J, with 12 bases between. The CDR3 protein is CASSPTRGNSPLHF. The CDR3 DNA sequence: TGTGCCAGCAGCCCCACCCGCGGCAATTCACCCCTCCACTTT.

The rearrangement uses TRBV7-2 and TRBJ2-7; TRBD1 matches at 8 bases. The junction had 8 bases not matched to a gene; V was cut back by 1 base and J by 6 bases. The length of the CDR3 is 15 residues. The germline CDR1 and CDR2 sequences are SGHTA and FQGNSA. CDR3 sequence: CASSLGGQGASEQYF. CDR3 bases: TGTGCCAGCAGCTTAGGCGGGCAGGGGGCCTCCGAGCAGTACTTC.